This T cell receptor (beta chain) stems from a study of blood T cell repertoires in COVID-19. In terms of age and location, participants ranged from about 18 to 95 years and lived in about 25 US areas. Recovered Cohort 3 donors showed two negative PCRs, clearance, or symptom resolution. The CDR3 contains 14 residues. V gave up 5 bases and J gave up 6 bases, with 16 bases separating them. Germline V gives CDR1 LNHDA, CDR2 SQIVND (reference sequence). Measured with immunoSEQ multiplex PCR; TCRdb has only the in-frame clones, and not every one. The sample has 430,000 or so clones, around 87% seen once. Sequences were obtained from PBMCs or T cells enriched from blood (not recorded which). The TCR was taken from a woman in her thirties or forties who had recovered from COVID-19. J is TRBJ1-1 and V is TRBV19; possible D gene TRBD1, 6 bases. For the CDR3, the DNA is TGTGCCAGTAGTCCTCAGGGGAAGGGCGCTGAAGCTTTCTTT. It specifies CASSPQGKGAEAFF. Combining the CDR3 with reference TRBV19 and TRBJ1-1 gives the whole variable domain DGGITQSPKYLFRKEGQNVTLSCEQNLNHDAMYWYRQDPGQGLRLIYYSQIVNDFQKGDIAEGYSVSREKKESFPLTVTSAQKNPTAFYLCASSPQGKGAEAFFGQGTRLTVV.